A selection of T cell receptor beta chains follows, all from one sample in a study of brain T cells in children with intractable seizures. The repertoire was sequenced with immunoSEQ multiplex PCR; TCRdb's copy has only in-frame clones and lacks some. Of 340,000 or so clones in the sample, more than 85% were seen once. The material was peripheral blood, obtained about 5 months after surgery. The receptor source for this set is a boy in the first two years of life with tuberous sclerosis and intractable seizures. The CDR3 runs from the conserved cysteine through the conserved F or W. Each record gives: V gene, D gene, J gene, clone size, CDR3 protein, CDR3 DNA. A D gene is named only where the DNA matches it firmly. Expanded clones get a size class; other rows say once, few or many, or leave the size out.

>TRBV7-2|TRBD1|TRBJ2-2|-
CASSLYRGDTGELFF
TGTGCCAGCAGCTTATACAGGGGGGACACCGGGGAGCTGTTTTTT
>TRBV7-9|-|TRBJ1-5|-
CASSPAAGGRNQPQHF
TGTGCCAGCAGCCCAGCTGCGGGGGGTCGCAATCAGCCCCAGCATTTT
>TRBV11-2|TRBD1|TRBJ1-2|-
CASSPAGQGFDYGYTF
TGTGCCAGCAGCCCCGCGGGACAGGGCTTCGACTATGGCTACACCTTC
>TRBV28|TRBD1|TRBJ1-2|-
CASSLVGQGAFGYTF
TGTGCCAGCAGTTTAGTGGGACAGGGGGCATTCGGCTACACCTTC
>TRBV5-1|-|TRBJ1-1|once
CASSLNEGTEAFF
TGCGCCAGCAGCTTGAACGAAGGCACTGAAGCTTTCTTT
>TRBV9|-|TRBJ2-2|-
CASSSGAGELFF
TGTGCCAGCAGCTCCGGGGCCGGGGAGCTGTTTTTT
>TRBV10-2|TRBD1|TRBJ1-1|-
CASRPGQGNTEAFF
TGCGCCAGCAGACCCGGACAGGGGAACACTGAAGCTTTCTTT
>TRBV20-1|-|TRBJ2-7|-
CSASFGSYEQYF
TGCAGTGCTAGTTTCGGGTCCTACGAGCAGTACTTC
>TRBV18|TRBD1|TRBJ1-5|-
CASSGQGDQPQHF
TGTGCCAGCTCAGGACAGGGAGATCAGCCCCAGCATTTT
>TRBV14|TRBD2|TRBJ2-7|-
CASSQDTLAGVYEQYF
TGTGCCAGCAGCCAAGATACTCTAGCGGGGGTCTACGAGCAGTACTTC
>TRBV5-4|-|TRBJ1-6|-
CASSLVSGISSPLHF
TGTGCCAGCAGCTTGGTTTCTGGGATCAGTTCACCCCTCCACTTT
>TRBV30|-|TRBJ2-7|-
CAWSVKLEQYF
TGTGCCTGGAGCGTGAAGTTGGAGCAGTACTTC
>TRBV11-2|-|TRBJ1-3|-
CASSLVVRSSGNTIYF
TGTGCCAGCAGCTTAGTTGTCAGGTCGTCTGGAAACACCATATATTTT
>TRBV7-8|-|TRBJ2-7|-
CASSLTGGTRYEQYF
TGTGCCAGCAGCTTAACGGGCGGAACCCGCTACGAGCAGTACTTC
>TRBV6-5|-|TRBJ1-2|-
CASSYDRGSSNGYTF
TGTGCCAGCAGTTATGATCGGGGTTCTTCCAATGGCTACACCTTC
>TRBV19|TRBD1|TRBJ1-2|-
CASSTPGQLFYGYTF
TGTGCCAGTAGTACGCCGGGACAGCTATTCTATGGCTACACCTTC
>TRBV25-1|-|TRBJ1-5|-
CASSDSKGSNQPQHF
TGTGCCAGCAGTGACTCGAAGGGGAGCAATCAGCCCCAGCATTTT
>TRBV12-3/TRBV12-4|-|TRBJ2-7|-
CASSFRLRYEQYF
TGTGCCAGCAGTTTCAGACTCAGATACGAGCAGTACTTC
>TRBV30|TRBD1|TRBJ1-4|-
CAWSARDRTNEKLFF
TGTGCCTGGAGCGCAAGGGACAGGACCAATGAAAAACTGTTTTTT
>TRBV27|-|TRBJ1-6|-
CASSPRISSYNSPLHF
TGTGCCAGCAGTCCCCGTATCAGCTCCTATAATTCACCCCTCCACTTT
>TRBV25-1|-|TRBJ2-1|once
CASNPLLSDEQFF
TGTGCCAGCAACCCTTTACTGTCGGATGAGCAGTTCTTC
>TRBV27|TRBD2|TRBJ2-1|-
CASSLTSGYNEQFF
TGTGCCAGCAGTTTGACTAGCGGTTACAATGAGCAGTTCTTC
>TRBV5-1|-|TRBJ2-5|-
CASSFGGGETQYF
TGCGCCAGCAGCTTTGGAGGGGGGGAGACCCAGTACTTC
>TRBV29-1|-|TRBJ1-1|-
CSVEGDGYEAFF
TGCAGCGTTGAAGGGGACGGATATGAAGCTTTCTTT
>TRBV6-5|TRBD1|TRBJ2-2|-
CATRLTGMDTGELFF
TGTGCCACTCGATTGACAGGGATGGACACCGGGGAGCTGTTTTTT
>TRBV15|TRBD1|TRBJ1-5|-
CATSSNRDSRQHF
TGTGCCACCAGCAGTAACCGGGACAGTCGTCAGCATTTT
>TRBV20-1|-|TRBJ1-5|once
CSASVERGQPQHF
TGCAGTGCTAGTGTAGAAAGGGGTCAGCCCCAGCATTTT
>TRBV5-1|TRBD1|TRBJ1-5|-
CASSLTGDQPQHF
TGCGCCAGCAGCTTGACAGGGGATCAGCCCCAGCATTTT
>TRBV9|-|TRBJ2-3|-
CASSVSVSTDTQYF
TGTGCCAGCAGCGTAAGCGTGAGCACAGATACGCAGTATTTT
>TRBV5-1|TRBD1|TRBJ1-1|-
CASSYDRDTEAFF
TGCGCCAGCAGTTACGACAGGGACACTGAAGCTTTCTTT
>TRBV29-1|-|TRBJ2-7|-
CSVDQGSTYEQYF
TGCAGCGTGGACCAGGGGTCCACCTACGAGCAGTACTTC
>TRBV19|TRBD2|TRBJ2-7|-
CATGLAGGSAYEQYF
TGTGCCACGGGACTAGCGGGAGGATCGGCCTACGAGCAGTACTTC
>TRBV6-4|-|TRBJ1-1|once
CASSDTRDEAFF
TGTGCCAGCAGTGACACTCGGGATGAAGCTTTCTTT
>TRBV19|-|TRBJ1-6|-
CASSPLRGVGNSPLHF
TGTGCCAGTAGCCCGTTGAGGGGTGTAGGCAATTCACCCCTCCACTTT
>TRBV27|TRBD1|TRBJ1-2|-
CASTFIGGLDGYTF
TGTGCCAGCACTTTCATAGGGGGCCTGGATGGCTACACCTTC
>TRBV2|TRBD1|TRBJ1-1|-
CASQGEWNTEAFF
TGTGCCAGCCAGGGGGAGTGGAACACTGAAGCTTTCTTT
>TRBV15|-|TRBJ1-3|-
CATSRDRGSGNTIYF
TGTGCCACCAGCAGAGACAGGGGCTCTGGAAACACCATATATTTT
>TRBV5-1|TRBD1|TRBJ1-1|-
CASSSGQGGTEAFF
TGCGCCAGCAGCTCTGGACAGGGAGGGACTGAAGCTTTCTTT
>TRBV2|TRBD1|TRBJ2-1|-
CASKRGPTPNNEQFF
TGTGCCAGCAAGAGGGGGCCCACACCAAACAATGAGCAGTTCTTC
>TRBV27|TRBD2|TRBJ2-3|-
CASSLLLAGGAADTQYF
TGTGCCAGCAGTTTACTGTTAGCGGGGGGCGCCGCAGATACGCAGTATTTT
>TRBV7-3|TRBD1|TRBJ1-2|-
CASSLLGTGFDYTF
TGTGCCAGCAGCTTATTGGGGACAGGGTTTGACTACACCTTC
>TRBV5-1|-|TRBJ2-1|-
CASSGVNEQFF
TGCGCCAGCAGCGGTGTCAATGAGCAGTTCTTC
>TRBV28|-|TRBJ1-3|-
CASSPYADGTSGNTIYF
TGTGCCAGCAGTCCTTACGCTGACGGCACCTCTGGAAACACCATATATTTT
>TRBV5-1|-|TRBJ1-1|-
CASTPSPTRPMNTEAFF
TGCGCCAGCACCCCATCACCTACGCGGCCAATGAACACTGAAGCTTTCTTT